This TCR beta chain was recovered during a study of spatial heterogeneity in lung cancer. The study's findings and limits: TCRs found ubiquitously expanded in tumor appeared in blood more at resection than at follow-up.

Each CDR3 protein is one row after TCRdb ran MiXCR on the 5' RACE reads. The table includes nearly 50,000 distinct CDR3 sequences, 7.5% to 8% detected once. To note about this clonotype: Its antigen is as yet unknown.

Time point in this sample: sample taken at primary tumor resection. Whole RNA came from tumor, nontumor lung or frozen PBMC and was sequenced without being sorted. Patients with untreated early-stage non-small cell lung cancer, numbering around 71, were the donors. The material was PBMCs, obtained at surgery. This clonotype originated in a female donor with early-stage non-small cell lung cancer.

CDR3 nucleotides: TGTGCCAGCAGCTCTACTTCCGGGAATGAGCAGTTCTTC. Translated, it gives CASSSTSGNEQFF. The chain has TRBV6-2 or TRBV6-3 and TRBJ2-1; D is ambiguous. Per germline, CDR1 MNHEY and CDR2 SVGEGT. This CDR3 region has 13 residues. Trimming removed 6 bases from V and 7 bases from J, with 13 bases in between.